The rows below give T cell receptor beta chains drawn from one sample of a study of vaccination and CD4 T cells after COVID-19. TCRdb recomputed calls from the PCR reads with MiXCR, one row per CDR3 protein. The data show around 20,000 distinct CDR3 sequences, less than 65% seen once. Sequenced here: CD4+ T cells from blood, sampled after SARS-CoV-2 vaccination. The receptors come from a human donor who had recovered from COVID-19. Both conserved end residues are part of each CDR3. The order of the fields is V gene, D gene, J gene, clone size, CDR3 DNA, CDR3 protein. The D gene is left open where the match is weak. A row's size may be missing; if present it is once, few, many or a size class.

v_call: TRBV20-1; d_call: NA; j_call: TRBJ1-2; clone_size: NA; cdr3_nt: TGCAGTGCTAGACCAACTCCGGGTCCTGATTATGGCTACACCTTC; cdr3_aa: CSARPTPGPDYGYTF
v_call: TRBV6-1; d_call: NA; j_call: TRBJ2-3; clone_size: NA; cdr3_nt: TGTGCCAGCAGCGAGGGACGTACTGCAGTGCCTAGCACAGATACGCAGTATTTT; cdr3_aa: CASSEGRTAVPSTDTQYF
v_call: TRBV7-8; d_call: NA; j_call: TRBJ2-7; clone_size: NA; cdr3_nt: TGTGCCAGCAGCCTCCGACTATCCAGCTCCTACGAGCAGTACTTC; cdr3_aa: CASSLRLSSSYEQYF
v_call: TRBV7-2; d_call: NA; j_call: TRBJ2-3; clone_size: few; cdr3_nt: TGTGCCAGCAGCGATGACGCGCTAAGCACAGATACGCAGTATTTT; cdr3_aa: CASSDDALSTDTQYF
v_call: TRBV5-4; d_call: NA; j_call: TRBJ2-5; clone_size: NA; cdr3_nt: TGTGCCAGCAGCTTGAGTTCAGGGAGATTAATGGAGACCCAGTACTTC; cdr3_aa: CASSLSSGRLMETQYF
v_call: TRBV20-1; d_call: TRBD2; j_call: TRBJ2-7; clone_size: NA; cdr3_nt: TGCAGTGCTAAAAATCCTAGCGGGAGAATTTACGAGCAGTACTTC; cdr3_aa: CSAKNPSGRIYEQYF
v_call: TRBV19; d_call: TRBD1; j_call: TRBJ1-3; clone_size: NA; cdr3_nt: TGTGCCAGTAGTATCCGGGACAGGATCTCTGGAAACACCATATATTTT; cdr3_aa: CASSIRDRISGNTIYF
v_call: TRBV29-1; d_call: NA; j_call: TRBJ2-2; clone_size: NA; cdr3_nt: TGCAGCGTAGTTGACTCTAACACCGGGGAGCTGTTTTTT; cdr3_aa: CSVVDSNTGELFF
v_call: TRBV18; d_call: TRBD2; j_call: TRBJ2-2; clone_size: NA; cdr3_nt: TGTGCCAGCTCACGTAGCGGGATCGTTTCGAACACCGGGGAGCTGTTTTTT; cdr3_aa: CASSRSGIVSNTGELFF
v_call: TRBV27; d_call: NA; j_call: TRBJ1-2; clone_size: few; cdr3_nt: TGTGCCAGCAGAAGGACAAGAGACTATGGCTACACCTTC; cdr3_aa: CASRRTRDYGYTF
v_call: TRBV7-2; d_call: NA; j_call: TRBJ1-1; clone_size: NA; cdr3_nt: TGTGCCAGCTTTGTGGTTCCGGTTGGCACTGAAGCTTTCTTT; cdr3_aa: CASFVVPVGTEAFF
v_call: TRBV23-1; d_call: TRBD1; j_call: TRBJ1-5; clone_size: NA; cdr3_nt: TGCGCCAGCAGTCCGGACAGGGGGTTAGGGGTAAGCAATCAGCCCCAGCATTTT; cdr3_aa: CASSPDRGLGVSNQPQHF
v_call: TRBV12-3/TRBV12-4; d_call: NA; j_call: TRBJ2-5; clone_size: NA; cdr3_nt: TGTGCCAGCAGTAAGACAGTCCGGGAGGAGACCCAGTACTTC; cdr3_aa: CASSKTVREETQYF
v_call: TRBV2; d_call: TRBD1; j_call: TRBJ1-5; clone_size: few; cdr3_nt: TGTGCCAGCAGTCGACAGGGGGTAAATCAGCCCCAGCATTTT; cdr3_aa: CASSRQGVNQPQHF
v_call: TRBV20-1; d_call: TRBD2; j_call: TRBJ2-1; clone_size: few; cdr3_nt: TGCAGTGCCAATTCCCTAAGCGGGAGTTCCTACAATGAGCAGTTCTTC; cdr3_aa: CSANSLSGSSYNEQFF
v_call: TRBV20-1; d_call: NA; j_call: TRBJ2-7; clone_size: NA; cdr3_nt: TGCAGTGCTAGCCAACCCACGGCTCTTCCTTACGAGCAGTACTTC; cdr3_aa: CSASQPTALPYEQYF
v_call: TRBV5-1; d_call: NA; j_call: TRBJ2-1; clone_size: NA; cdr3_nt: TGCGCCAGCAGCTCTACTAGACCGATTTACAATGAGCAGTTCTTC; cdr3_aa: CASSSTRPIYNEQFF
v_call: TRBV11-2; d_call: TRBD2; j_call: TRBJ2-7; clone_size: NA; cdr3_nt: TGTGCCAGCAGCTCGTACACGTTAGCGGGAAAACCCTACGAGCAGTACTTC; cdr3_aa: CASSSYTLAGKPYEQYF
v_call: TRBV24-1; d_call: TRBD1; j_call: TRBJ2-2; clone_size: few; cdr3_nt: TGTGCCACCAGTGACCGGGGACAGGATAACACCGGGGAGCTGTTTTTT; cdr3_aa: CATSDRGQDNTGELFF
v_call: TRBV24-1; d_call: NA; j_call: TRBJ2-3; clone_size: NA; cdr3_nt: TGTGCCACCAGTGGGTACCTTCAGGGATCTAGCACAGATACGCGGTATTTT; cdr3_aa: CATSGYLQGSSTDTRYF
v_call: TRBV2; d_call: TRBD1; j_call: TRBJ2-7; clone_size: few; cdr3_nt: TGTGCCAGCAGAGCAACCGGGACAGGATACGAGCAGTACTTC; cdr3_aa: CASRATGTGYEQYF
v_call: TRBV30; d_call: TRBD2; j_call: TRBJ2-5; clone_size: NA; cdr3_nt: TGTGCCTGGACAAGTGGGCGGGGGTACCAAGAGACCCAGTACTTC; cdr3_aa: CAWTSGRGYQETQYF
v_call: TRBV12-3/TRBV12-4; d_call: TRBD1; j_call: TRBJ1-2; clone_size: NA; cdr3_nt: TGTGCCAGCATTCAGGGGGCCGCGAACTATGGCTACACCTTC; cdr3_aa: CASIQGAANYGYTF
v_call: TRBV24-1; d_call: TRBD1; j_call: TRBJ1-4; clone_size: NA; cdr3_nt: TGTGCCACCAGTGCCGTTGGGACAGGAGGAGGGGAAAAACTGTTTTTT; cdr3_aa: CATSAVGTGGGEKLFF
v_call: TRBV15; d_call: NA; j_call: TRBJ1-1; clone_size: few; cdr3_nt: TGTGCCACCAGCAGATTTCCGGGGAGCACTGAAGCTTTCTTT; cdr3_aa: CATSRFPGSTEAFF
v_call: TRBV6-2/TRBV6-3; d_call: TRBD1; j_call: TRBJ2-7; clone_size: NA; cdr3_nt: TGTGCCAGCAGTTACACTGGACAGGGGACCCACGAGCAGTACTTC; cdr3_aa: CASSYTGQGTHEQYF
v_call: TRBV6-1; d_call: TRBD1; j_call: TRBJ2-7; clone_size: NA; cdr3_nt: TGTGCCAGCAGTGACGCCCCGGACGGGACAGGGTTCTTC; cdr3_aa: CASSDAPDGTGFF
v_call: TRBV14; d_call: NA; j_call: TRBJ2-7; clone_size: NA; cdr3_nt: TGTGCCAGCAGCCAAGGACTGAGCTCCTACGAGCAGTACTTC; cdr3_aa: CASSQGLSSYEQYF
v_call: TRBV7-6; d_call: NA; j_call: TRBJ1-5; clone_size: NA; cdr3_nt: TGTGCCAGCAGCTTAGATCAGGGAGGGCCCCAGCATTTT; cdr3_aa: CASSLDQGGPQHF
v_call: TRBV6-1; d_call: TRBD1; j_call: TRBJ2-7; clone_size: few; cdr3_nt: TGTGCCAGCAGTGAAGAGGGGACAGGGGCCTACGAGCAGTACTTC; cdr3_aa: CASSEEGTGAYEQYF
v_call: TRBV3-1; d_call: NA; j_call: TRBJ2-3; clone_size: once; cdr3_nt: TGTGCCAGCAGCCAAGATTTGGCCACAGATACGCAGTATTTT; cdr3_aa: CASSQDLATDTQYF
v_call: TRBV19; d_call: NA; j_call: TRBJ2-5; clone_size: NA; cdr3_nt: TGTGCCAGTAGTATAGGAGTAGAGCCAGGCCAAGAGACCCAGTACTTC; cdr3_aa: CASSIGVEPGQETQYF
v_call: TRBV7-9; d_call: TRBD1; j_call: TRBJ1-5; clone_size: few; cdr3_nt: TGTGCCAGCAGCCCGTGGACAGGGGATCAGCCCCAGCATTTT; cdr3_aa: CASSPWTGDQPQHF
v_call: TRBV6-2/TRBV6-3; d_call: TRBD1; j_call: TRBJ2-4; clone_size: few; cdr3_nt: TGTGCCAGCAGTCAGGGGGGACAGGGACAAAACATTCAGTACTTC; cdr3_aa: CASSQGGQGQNIQYF
v_call: TRBV28; d_call: NA; j_call: TRBJ2-7; clone_size: NA; cdr3_nt: TGTGCCAGCAGTTCGACTTTAGCGTCTTTCTACGAGCAGTACTTC; cdr3_aa: CASSSTLASFYEQYF
v_call: TRBV19; d_call: NA; j_call: TRBJ1-5; clone_size: few; cdr3_nt: TGTGCCAGTAGTATCTTTGCAGTTAGCAATCAGCCCCAGCATTTT; cdr3_aa: CASSIFAVSNQPQHF